This T cell receptor beta chain was recovered during a study of molecular identifiers for immune sequencing clone quantification. After removal of 4 bases from V and 3 bases from J, the junction contained 4 bases not matched to a gene. Germline V gene data show CDR1 as LGHNA and CDR2 as YSLEER. The CDR3 extends over 15 amino acids. This clonotype showed up many times. MiXCR, applied by TCRdb to the PCR reads, yields one record per CDR3 protein. The data show some 650,000 distinct CDR3 sequences, just under 20% seen once. The sequence came from a human donor in good health. Some libraries in this study had Jurkat cell RNA spiked in. The specimen sequenced was naive CD8+ T cells from blood, with Jurkat cell RNA spiked in. Indicated subset: FACS-sorted CD8+CD4-CCR7+CD45RA+ naive T cells. V and J are TRBV4-3 and TRBJ2-5, with 11 positions matching TRBD2. For the CDR3, the DNA is TGCGCCAGCAGCCTTGCACTAGCGGGAGAAGAGACCCAGTACTTC. Its protein product is CASSLALAGEETQYF.